This T cell receptor beta chain was sequenced during a study of CD8+CD57+ T cells in acquired aplastic anemia. Study at large: Mean DNA quantity obtained from sorted CD4+ and CD8+ cells was 3.2 ug.

Findings of the study overall: Patients and controls turned out to have around 29 CD8+ CDR3 sequences in common. For CD8+ Simpson's diversity, patients and controls showed no significant difference.

CDR3 size: 12 residues. Germline CDR1 SQVTM, CDR2 ANQGSEA. V lost 8 bases, J lost 0 bases, and 10 bases lay in between. By flow cytometry, patients selected for sequencing had shown an expansion of CD8+CD57+ cells. Blood came from patients not yet given any therapy. As regards this clonotype: The antigen is undetermined.

Genomic DNA provided the template from which TCR beta VDJ and CDR3 profiles were obtained. TCRdb recomputed calls from the reads with MiXCR, one row per CDR3 protein. Of some 170,000 distinct CDR3 sequences listed, roughly 48% were seen once; the top ten hold about 1.2%. This clonotype originated in a human donor with aplastic anemia. The sequencing sample was made of sorted CD4+, CD8+, or CD8+CD57+ T cells (not recorded which) from PBMCs. The rearrangement links TRBV29-1 to TRBJ1-1; D remains ambiguous. The CDR3 nucleotides read TGCAGCTTCGGACGGCTGAACACTGAAGCTTTCTTT. This translates into CSFGRLNTEAFF.